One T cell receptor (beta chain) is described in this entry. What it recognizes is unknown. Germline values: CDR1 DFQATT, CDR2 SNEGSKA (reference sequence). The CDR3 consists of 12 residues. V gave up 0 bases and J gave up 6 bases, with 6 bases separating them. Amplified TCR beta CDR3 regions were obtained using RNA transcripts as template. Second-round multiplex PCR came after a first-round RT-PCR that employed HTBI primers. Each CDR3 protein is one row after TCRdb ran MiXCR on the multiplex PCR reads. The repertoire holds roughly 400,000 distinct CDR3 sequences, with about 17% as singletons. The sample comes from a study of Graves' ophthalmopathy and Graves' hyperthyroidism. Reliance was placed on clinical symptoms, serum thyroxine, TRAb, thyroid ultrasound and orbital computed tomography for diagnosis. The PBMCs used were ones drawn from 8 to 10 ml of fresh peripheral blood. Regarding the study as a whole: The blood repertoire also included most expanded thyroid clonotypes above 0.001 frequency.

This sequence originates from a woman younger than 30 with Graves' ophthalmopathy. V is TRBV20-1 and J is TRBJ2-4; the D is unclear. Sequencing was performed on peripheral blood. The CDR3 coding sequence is TGCAGTGCTAGAGATGGCCCAAACATTCAGTACTTC. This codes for CSARDGPNIQYF.